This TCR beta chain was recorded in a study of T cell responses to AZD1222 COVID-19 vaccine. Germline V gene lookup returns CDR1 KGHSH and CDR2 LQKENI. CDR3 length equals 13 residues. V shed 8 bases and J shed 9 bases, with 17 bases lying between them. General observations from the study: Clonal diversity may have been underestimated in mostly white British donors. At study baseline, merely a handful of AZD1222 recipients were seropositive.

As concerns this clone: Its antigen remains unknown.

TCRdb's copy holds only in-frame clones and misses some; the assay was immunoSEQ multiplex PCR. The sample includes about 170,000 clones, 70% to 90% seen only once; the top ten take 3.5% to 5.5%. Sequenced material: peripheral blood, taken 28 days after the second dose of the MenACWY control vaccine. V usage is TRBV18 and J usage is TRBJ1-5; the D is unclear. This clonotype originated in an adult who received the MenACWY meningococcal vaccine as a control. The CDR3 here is CASGKDGIGPQHF. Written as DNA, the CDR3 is TGTGCCAGCGGGAAGGACGGAATCGGGCCCCAGCATTTT.